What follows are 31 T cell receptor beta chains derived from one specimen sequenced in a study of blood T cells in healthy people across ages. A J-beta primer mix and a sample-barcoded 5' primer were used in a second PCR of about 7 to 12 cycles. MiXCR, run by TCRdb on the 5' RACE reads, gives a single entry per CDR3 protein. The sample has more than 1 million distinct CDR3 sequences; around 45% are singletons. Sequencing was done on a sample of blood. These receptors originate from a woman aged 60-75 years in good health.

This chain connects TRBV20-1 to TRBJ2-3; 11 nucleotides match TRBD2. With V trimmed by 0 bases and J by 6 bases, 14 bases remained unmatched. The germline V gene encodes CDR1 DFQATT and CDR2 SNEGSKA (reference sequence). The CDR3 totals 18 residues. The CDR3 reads CSARDGTSGSLEADTQYF. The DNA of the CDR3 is TGCAGTGCTAGAGATGGCACTAGCGGGAGTCTAGAGGCGGATACGCAGTATTTT.

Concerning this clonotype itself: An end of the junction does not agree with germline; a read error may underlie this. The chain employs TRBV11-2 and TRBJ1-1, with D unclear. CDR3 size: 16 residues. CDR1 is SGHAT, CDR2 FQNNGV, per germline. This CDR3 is CASSLDMDSRDTEAFF. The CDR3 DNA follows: TGTGCCAGCAGCTTAGATATGGACTCCCGAGACACCGAAGCTTTCTTT.

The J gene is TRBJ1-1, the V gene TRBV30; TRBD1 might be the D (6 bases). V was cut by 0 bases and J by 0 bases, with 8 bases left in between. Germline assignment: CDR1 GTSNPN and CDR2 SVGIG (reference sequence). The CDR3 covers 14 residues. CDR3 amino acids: CAWSVQGMNTEAFF. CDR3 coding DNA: TGTGCCTGGAGTGTACAGGGCATGAACACTGAAGCTTTCTTT. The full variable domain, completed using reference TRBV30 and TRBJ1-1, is SQTIHQWPATLVQPVGSPLSLECTVEGTSNPNLYWYRQAAGRGLQLLFYSVGIGQISSEVPQNLSASRPQDRQFILSSKKLLLSDSGFYLCAWSVQGMNTEAFFGQGTRLTVV.

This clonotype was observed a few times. The CDR3 bases are TGCAGTGCTAGAGACCGCCGCGGACATTGGGAGCAGTACTTC. Its protein product is CSARDRRGHWEQYF. The rearrangement joins TRBV20-1 to TRBJ2-7, with D maybe TRBD1 (5 bases). Germline-derived CDR1 and CDR2 are DFQATT and SNEGSKA (reference sequence). V was shortened by 0 bases and J by 7 bases, with 16 bases between the two germline ends. The CDR3 spans 14 residues.

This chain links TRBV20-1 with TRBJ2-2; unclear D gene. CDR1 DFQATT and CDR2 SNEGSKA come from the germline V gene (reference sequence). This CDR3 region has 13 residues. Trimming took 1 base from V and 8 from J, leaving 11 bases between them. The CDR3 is CSARATGTGELFF. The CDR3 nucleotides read TGCAGTGCTAGAGCCACGGGTACGGGGGAGCTGTTTTTT.

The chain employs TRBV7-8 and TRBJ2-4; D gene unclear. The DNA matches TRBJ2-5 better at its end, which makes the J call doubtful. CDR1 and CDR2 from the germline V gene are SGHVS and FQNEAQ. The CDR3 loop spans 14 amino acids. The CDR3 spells CASSPAEIQETQYF. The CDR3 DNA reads TGTGCCAGCAGCCCAGCAGAGATACAAGAGACCCAGTACTTC.

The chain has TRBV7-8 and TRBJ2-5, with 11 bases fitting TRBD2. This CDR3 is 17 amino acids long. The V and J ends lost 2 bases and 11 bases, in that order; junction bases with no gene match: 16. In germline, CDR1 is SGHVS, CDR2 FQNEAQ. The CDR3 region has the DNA TGTGCCAGCAGCTTACCGCGACTAGCGGGATCCTACAATGAGCAGTACTTC. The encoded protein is CASSLPRLAGSYNEQYF.

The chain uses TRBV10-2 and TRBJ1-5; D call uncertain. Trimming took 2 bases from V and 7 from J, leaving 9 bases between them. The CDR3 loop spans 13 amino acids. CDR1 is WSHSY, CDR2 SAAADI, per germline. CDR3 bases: TGCGCCAGCAGTGAGAGTGGAAGGCAGCCCCAGCATTTT. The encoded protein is CASSESGRQPQHF.

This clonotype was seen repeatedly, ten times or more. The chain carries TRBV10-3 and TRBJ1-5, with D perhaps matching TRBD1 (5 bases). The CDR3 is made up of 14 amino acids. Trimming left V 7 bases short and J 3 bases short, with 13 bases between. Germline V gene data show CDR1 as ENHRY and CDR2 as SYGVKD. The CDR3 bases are TGTGCCATCAAAGGGGACGGCTCCAATCAGCCCCAGCATTTT. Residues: CAIKGDGSNQPQHF.

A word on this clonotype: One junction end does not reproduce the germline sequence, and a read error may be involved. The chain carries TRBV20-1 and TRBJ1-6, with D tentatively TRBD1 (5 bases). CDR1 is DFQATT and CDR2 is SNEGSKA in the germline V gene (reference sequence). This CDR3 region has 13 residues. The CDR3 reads CSARETVNSPLYF. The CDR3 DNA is TGCAGTGCTAGAGAGACAGTTAATTCACCCCTCTACTTT.

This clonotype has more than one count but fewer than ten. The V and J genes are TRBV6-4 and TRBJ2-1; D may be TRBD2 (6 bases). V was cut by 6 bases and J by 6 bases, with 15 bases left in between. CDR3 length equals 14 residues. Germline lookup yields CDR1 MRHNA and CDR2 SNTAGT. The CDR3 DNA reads TGTGCCAGCAGCCGGGACTCGGGGATCAATGAGCAGTTCTTC. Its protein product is CASSRDSGINEQFF.

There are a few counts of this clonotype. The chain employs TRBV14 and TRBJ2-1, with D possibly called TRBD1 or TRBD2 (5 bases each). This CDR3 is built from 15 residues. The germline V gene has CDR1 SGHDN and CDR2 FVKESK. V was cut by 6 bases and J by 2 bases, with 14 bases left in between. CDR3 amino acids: CASRREGPPYNEQFF. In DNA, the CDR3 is TGTGCCAGCAGGCGAGAGGGGCCCCCCTACAATGAGCAGTTCTTC.

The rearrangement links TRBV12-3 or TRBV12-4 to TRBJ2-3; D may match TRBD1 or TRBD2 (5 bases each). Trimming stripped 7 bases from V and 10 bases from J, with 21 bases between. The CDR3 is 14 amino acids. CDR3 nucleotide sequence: TGTGCCAGCAACCACCGGGACGGTCGCTGTCCGCAGTATTTT. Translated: CASNHRDGRCPQYF.

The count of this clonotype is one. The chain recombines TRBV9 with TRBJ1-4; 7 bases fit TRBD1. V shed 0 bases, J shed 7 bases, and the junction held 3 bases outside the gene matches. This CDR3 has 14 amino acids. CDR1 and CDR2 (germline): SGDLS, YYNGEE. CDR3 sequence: CASSVGWDSEKLFF. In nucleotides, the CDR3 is TGTGCCAGCAGCGTAGGTTGGGACAGTGAAAAACTGTTTTTT.

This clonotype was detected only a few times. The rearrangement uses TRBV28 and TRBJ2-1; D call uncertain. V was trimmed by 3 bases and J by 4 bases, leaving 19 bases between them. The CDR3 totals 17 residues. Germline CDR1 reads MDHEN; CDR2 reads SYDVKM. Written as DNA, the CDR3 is TGTGCCAGCAGTTTGGCCCCCGAACTCACTTTATACAATGAGCAGTTCTTC. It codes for CASSLAPELTLYNEQFF. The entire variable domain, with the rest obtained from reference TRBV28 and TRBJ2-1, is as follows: DVKVTQSSRYLVKRTGEKVFLECVQDMDHENMFWYRQDPGLGLRLIYFSYDVKMKEKGDIPEGYSVSREKKERFSLILESASTNQTSMYLCASSLAPELTLYNEQFFGPGTRLTVL.

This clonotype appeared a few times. This CDR3 is CASSLGTSGTISTDTQYF. Written as DNA, the CDR3 is TGCGCCAGCAGCTTGGGGACTAGCGGGACTATAAGCACAGATACGCAGTATTTT. V is TRBV5-1 and J is TRBJ2-3, with 12 bases lining up with TRBD2. The CDR3 runs to 18 residues. The germline V gene has CDR1 SGHRS and CDR2 YFSETQ. V shed 0 bases and J 0 bases; nucleotides not matched to a gene: 5.

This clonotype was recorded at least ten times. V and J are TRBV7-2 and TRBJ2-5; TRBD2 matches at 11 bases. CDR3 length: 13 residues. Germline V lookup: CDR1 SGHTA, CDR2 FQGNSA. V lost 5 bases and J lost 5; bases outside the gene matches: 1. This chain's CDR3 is CASSRTSGETQYF. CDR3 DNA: TGTGCCAGCAGCCGGACTAGCGGGGAGACCCAGTACTTC.

The CDR3 sequence: CASSETTSGALQETQYF. DNA for the CDR3: TGTGCCAGCAGTGAGACGACTAGCGGGGCGCTACAAGAGACCCAGTACTTC. J is TRBJ2-5 and V is TRBV6-1; 11 nucleotides agree with TRBD2. Trimming removed 3 bases from V and 2 bases from J; junction bases left unmatched: 8. CDR3 size: 17 residues. CDR1 and CDR2 from the germline V gene are MNHNS and SASEGT.

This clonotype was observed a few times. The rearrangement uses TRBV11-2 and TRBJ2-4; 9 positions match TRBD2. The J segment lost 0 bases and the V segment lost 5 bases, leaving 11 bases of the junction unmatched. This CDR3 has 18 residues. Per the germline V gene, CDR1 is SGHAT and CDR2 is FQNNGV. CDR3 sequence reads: CASSLGTSSWVAKNIQYF. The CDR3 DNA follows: TGTGCCAGCAGCCTGGGGACTAGCTCGTGGGTAGCCAAAAACATTCAGTACTTC.

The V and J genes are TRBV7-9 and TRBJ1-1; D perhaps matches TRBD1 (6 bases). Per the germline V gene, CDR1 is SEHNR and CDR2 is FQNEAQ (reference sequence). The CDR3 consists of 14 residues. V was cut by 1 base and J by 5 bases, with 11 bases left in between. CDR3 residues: CASSLGDRRTEAFF. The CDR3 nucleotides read TGTGCCAGCAGCTTAGGTGACAGGCGGACTGAAGCTTTCTTT.

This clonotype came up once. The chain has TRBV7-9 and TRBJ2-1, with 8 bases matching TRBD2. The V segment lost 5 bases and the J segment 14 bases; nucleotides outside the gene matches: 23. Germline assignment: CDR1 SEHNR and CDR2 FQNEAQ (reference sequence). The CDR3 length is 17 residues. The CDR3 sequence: CASSLFPGTVDRGGEFF. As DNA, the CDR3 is TGTGCCAGCAGCCTATTCCCGGGGACGGTAGATCGGGGGGGGGAGTTCTTC.

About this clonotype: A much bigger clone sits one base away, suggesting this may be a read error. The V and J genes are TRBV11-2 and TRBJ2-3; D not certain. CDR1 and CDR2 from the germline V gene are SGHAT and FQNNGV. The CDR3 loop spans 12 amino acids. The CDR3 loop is CAGSLTSDTQYF. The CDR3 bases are TGTGCCGGCAGCTTAACCTCAGATACGCAGTATTTT.

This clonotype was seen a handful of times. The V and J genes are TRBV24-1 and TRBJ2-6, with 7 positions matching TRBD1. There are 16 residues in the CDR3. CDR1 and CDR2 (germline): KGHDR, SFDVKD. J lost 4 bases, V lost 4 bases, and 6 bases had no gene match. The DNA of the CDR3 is TGTGCCACCAGTGAGCCACAGGGGAACGGGGCCAACGTCCTGACTTTC. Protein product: CATSEPQGNGANVLTF.

DNA of the CDR3: TGTGCCTCCCGGATAGGAATGAACACCGGGGAGCTGTTTTTT. Amino acid sequence: CASRIGMNTGELFF. The chain is built from TRBV7-3 and TRBJ2-2; D unclear. CDR1 and CDR2 from the germline V gene are SGHTA and FQGTGA. V shed 11 bases and J shed 1 base, with 14 bases lying between them. The CDR3 length is 14 residues.

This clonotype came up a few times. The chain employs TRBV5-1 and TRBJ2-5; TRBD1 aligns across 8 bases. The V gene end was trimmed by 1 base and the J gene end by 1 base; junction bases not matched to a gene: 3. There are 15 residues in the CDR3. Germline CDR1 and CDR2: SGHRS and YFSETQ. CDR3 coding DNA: TGCGCCAGCAGCTTGAGGACAGGGAGCCAAGAGACCCAGTACTTC. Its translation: CASSLRTGSQETQYF.

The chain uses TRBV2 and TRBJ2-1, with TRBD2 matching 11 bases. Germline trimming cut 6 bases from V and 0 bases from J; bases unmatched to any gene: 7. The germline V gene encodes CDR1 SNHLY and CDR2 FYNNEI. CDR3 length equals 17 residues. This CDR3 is CASREGLAVSSYNEQFF. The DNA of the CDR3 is TGTGCCAGCAGGGAGGGACTAGCGGTTAGCTCCTACAATGAGCAGTTCTTC.

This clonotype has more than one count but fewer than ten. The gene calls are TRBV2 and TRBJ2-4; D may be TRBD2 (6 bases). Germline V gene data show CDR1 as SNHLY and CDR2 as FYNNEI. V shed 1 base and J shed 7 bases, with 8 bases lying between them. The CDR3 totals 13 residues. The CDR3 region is CASSEVEGNIQYF. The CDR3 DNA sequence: TGTGCCAGCAGTGAAGTGGAGGGGAACATTCAGTACTTC.

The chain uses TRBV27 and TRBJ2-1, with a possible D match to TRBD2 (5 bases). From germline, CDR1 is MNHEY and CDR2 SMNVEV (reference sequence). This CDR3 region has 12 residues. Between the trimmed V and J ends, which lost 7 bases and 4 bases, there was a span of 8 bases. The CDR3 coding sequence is TGTGCCAGCACGACTACATACAATGAGCAGTTCTTC. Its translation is CASTTTYNEQFF.

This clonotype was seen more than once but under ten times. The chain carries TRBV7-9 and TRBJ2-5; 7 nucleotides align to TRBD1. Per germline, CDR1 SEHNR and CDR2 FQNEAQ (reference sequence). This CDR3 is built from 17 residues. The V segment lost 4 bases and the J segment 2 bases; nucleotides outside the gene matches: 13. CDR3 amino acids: CASSSVSEGARQETQYF. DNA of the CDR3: TGTGCCAGCAGCTCCGTATCCGAGGGGGCTAGGCAAGAGACCCAGTACTTC.

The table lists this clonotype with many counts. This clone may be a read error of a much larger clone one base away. The CDR3 reads CASSLELGEQYF. In DNA form, the CDR3 reads TGTGCCAGCAGCTTAGAGCTGGGTGAGCAGTACTTC. This sequence joins TRBV7-2 and TRBJ2-7, with D unclear. The CDR3 length is 12 residues. Germline lookup yields CDR1 SGHTA and CDR2 FQGNSA. Trimming took off 1 base at V and 7 bases at J, with 8 bases between the two ends.

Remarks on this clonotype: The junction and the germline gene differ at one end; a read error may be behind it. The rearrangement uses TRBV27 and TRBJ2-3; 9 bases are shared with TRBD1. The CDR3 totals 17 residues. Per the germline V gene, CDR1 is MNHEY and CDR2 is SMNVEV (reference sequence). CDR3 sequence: CASTRILGTGSTDTRYF. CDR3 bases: TGTGCCAGCACTAGAATATTGGGGACAGGGAGTACAGATACGCGGTATTTT.